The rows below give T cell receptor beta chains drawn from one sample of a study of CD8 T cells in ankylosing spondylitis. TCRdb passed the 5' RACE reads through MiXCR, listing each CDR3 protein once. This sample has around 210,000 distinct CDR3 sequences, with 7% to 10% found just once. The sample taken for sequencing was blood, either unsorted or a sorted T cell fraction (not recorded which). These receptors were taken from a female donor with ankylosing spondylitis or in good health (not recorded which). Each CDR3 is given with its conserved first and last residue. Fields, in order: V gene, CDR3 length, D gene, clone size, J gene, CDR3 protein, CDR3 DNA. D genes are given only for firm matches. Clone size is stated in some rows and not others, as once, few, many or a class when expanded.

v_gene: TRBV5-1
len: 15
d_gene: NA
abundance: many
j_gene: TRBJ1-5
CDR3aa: CASSLAGGRNQPQHF
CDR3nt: TGCGCCAGCAGCTTGGCCGGTGGACGCAATCAGCCCCAGCATTTT

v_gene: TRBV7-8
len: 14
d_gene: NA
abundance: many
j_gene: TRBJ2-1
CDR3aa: CASSSLEESNEQFF
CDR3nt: TGTGCCAGCAGCTCCCTTGAGGAGAGCAATGAGCAGTTCTTC

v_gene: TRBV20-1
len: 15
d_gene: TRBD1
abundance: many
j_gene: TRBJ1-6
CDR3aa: CSASDRDRGRSPLHF
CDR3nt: TGCAGTGCCAGTGACCGGGACAGGGGGCGATCACCCCTCCACTTT

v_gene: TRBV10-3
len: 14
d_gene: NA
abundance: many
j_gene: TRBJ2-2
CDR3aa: CAISEIDGTGELFF
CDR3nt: TGTGCCATCAGTGAAATCGATGGCACCGGGGAGCTGTTTTTT

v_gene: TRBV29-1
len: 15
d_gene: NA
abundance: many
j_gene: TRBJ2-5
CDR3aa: CSVEDRQKREETQYF
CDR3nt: TGCAGCGTTGAAGACCGGCAGAAAAGAGAAGAGACCCAGTACTTC

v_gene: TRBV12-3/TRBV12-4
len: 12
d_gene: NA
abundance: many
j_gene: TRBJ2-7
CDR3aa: CASSPTGSEQYF
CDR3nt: TGTGCCAGCAGTCCTACAGGGAGCGAGCAGTACTTC

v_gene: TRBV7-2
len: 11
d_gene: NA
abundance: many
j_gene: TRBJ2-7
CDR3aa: CASSATYEQYF
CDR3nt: TGTGCCAGCAGCGCCACCTACGAGCAGTACTTC

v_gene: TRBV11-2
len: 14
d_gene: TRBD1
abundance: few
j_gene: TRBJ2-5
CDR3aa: CASSRTGGRETQYF
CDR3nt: TGTGCCAGCAGCCGGACAGGGGGAAGGGAGACCCAGTACTTC

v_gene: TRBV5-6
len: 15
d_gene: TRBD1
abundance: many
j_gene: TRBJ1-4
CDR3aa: CASSLGRDRNEKLFF
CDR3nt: TGTGCCAGCAGCTTGGGCCGGGACAGGAATGAAAAACTGTTTTTT

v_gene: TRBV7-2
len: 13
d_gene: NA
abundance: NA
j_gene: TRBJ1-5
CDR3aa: CASRQGPNQPQHF
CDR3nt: TGTGCCAGCAGGCAGGGACCCAATCAGCCCCAGCATTTT

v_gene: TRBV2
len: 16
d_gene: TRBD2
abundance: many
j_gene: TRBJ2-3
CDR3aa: CAIHAGTSGSTDTQYF
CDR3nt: TGTGCCATACACGCCGGGACTAGCGGGAGCACAGATACGCAGTATTTT

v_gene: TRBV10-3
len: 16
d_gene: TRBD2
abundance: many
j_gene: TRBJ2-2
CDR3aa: CAISETSGANTGELFF
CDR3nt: TGTGCCATCAGTGAAACGAGCGGGGCGAACACCGGGGAGCTGTTTTTT

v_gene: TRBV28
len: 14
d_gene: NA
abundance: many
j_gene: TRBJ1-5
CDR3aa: CASSLGLMNQPQHF
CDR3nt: TGTGCCAGCAGTTTAGGACTGATGAATCAGCCCCAGCATTTT

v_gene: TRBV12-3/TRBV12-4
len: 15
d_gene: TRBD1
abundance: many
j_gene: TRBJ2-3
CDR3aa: CASSDTGGVTDTQYF
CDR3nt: TGTGCCAGCAGCGACACAGGGGGCGTGACAGATACGCAGTATTTT

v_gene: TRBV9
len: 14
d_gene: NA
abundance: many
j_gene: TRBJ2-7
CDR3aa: CASSEGWTPYEQYF
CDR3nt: TGTGCCAGCAGCGAAGGGTGGACCCCCTACGAGCAGTACTTC

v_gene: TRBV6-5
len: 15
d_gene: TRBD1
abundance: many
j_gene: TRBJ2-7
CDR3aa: CASSYGTGGSYEQYF
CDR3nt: TGTGCCAGCAGTTACGGGACAGGAGGTTCCTACGAGCAGTACTTC

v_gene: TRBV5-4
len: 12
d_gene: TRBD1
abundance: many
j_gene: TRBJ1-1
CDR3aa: CASSLQGAEAFF
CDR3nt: TGTGCCAGCAGCCTACAGGGGGCTGAAGCTTTCTTT

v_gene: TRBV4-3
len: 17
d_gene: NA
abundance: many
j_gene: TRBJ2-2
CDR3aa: CASSQADGQQNTGELFF
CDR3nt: TGCGCCAGCAGCCAAGCCGACGGTCAGCAGAACACCGGGGAGCTGTTTTTT

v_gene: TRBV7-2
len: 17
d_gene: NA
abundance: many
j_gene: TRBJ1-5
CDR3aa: CASSLTGVAYSNQPQHF
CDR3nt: TGTGCCAGCAGCTTAACCGGCGTTGCGTATAGCAATCAGCCCCAGCATTTT

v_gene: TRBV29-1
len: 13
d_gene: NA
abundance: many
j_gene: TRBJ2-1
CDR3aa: CSVEVVSRNEQFF
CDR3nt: TGCAGCGTTGAAGTGGTTAGCAGGAATGAGCAGTTCTTC

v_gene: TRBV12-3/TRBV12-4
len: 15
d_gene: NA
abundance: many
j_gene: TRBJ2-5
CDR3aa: CASSLRGGAQETQYF
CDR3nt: TGTGCCAGCAGTTTAAGGGGCGGAGCCCAAGAGACCCAGTACTTC

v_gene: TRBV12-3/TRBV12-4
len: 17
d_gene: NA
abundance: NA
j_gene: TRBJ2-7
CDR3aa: CASSSAREADHSYEQYF
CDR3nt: TGTGCCAGCAGCTCAGCCAGGGAAGCGGACCACTCCTACGAGCAGTACTTC

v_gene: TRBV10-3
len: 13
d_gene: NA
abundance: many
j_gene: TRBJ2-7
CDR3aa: CAISESSTYEQYF
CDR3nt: TGTGCCATCAGTGAATCTAGTACCTACGAGCAGTACTTC

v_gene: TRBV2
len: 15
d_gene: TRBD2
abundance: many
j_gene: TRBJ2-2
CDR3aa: CASRGLAGANGELFF
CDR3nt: TGTGCCAGCAGGGGCCTAGCGGGAGCTAACGGGGAGCTGTTTTTT

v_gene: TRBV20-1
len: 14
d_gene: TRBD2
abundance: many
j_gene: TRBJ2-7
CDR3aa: CSARLGSGGYEQYF
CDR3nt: TGCAGTGCTAGACTAGGTAGCGGGGGGTACGAGCAGTACTTC

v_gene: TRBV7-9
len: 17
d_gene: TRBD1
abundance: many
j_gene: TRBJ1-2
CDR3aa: CASSPPGTGTSNYGYTF
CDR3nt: TGTGCCAGCAGCCCCCCCGGGACAGGGACTTCTAACTATGGCTACACCTTC

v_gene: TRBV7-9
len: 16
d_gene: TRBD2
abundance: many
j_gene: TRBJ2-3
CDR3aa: CASSPWTSGRTDTQYF
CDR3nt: TGTGCCAGCAGCCCCTGGACTAGCGGGAGGACAGATACGCAGTATTTT

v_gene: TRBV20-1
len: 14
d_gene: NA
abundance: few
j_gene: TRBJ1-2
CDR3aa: CSARSSRGEYGYTF
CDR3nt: TGCAGTGCTAGATCCAGCAGGGGTGAATATGGCTACACCTTC

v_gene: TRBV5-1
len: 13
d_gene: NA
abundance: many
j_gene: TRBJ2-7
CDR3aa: CASSPEGLYEQYF
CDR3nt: TGCGCCAGCAGCCCAGAGGGACTCTACGAGCAGTACTTC

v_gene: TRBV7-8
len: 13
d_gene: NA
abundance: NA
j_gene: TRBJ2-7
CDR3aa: CASSPGLLREQYF
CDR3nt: TGTGCCAGCAGCCCAGGCCTTCTCCGAGAGCAGTACTTC

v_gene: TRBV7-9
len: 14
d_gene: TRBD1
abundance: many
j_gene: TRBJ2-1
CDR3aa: CASSSGQGRNEQFF
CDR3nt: TGTGCCAGCAGTTCCGGACAGGGGCGCAATGAGCAGTTCTTC

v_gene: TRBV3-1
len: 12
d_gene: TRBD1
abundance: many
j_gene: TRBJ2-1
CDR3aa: CASSPTGVVQFF
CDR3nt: TGTGCCAGCAGCCCGACAGGGGTCGTGCAGTTCTTC

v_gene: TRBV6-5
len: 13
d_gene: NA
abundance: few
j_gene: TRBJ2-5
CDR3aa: CASSSKNRETQYF
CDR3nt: TGTGCCAGCAGTTCCAAAAACCGGGAGACCCAGTACTTC

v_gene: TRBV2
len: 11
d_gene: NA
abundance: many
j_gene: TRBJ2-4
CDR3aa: CASGDVNIQYF
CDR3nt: TGTGCCAGCGGGGACGTAAACATTCAGTACTTC

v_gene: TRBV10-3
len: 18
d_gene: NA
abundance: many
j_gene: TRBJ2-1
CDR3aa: CATLRAGAVRKGHNEQFF
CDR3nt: TGTGCCACCCTGCGGGCAGGCGCCGTACGTAAAGGTCACAATGAGCAGTTCTTC

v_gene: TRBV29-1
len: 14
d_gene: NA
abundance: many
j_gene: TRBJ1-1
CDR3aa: CSVNTGYRNTEAFF
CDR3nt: TGCAGCGTCAACACGGGGTATCGGAACACTGAAGCTTTCTTT

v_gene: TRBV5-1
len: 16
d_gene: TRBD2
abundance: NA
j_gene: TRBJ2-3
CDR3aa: CASSLDPGGPTDTQYF
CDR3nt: TGCGCCAGCAGCTTGGACCCGGGAGGGCCCACAGATACGCAGTATTTT

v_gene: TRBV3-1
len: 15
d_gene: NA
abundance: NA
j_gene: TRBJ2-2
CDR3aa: CASSRTATEGGELFF
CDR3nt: TGTGCCAGCAGCCGGACGGCAACGGAAGGCGGGGAGCTGTTTTTT

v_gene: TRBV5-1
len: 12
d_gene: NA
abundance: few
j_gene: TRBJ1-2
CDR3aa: CASSGTTPGYTF
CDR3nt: TGCGCCAGCAGCGGGACAACCCCCGGCTACACCTTC

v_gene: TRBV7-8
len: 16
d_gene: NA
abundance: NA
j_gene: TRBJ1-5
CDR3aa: CASSPHTENSNQPQHF
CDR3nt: TGTGCCAGCAGCCCTCACACAGAGAATAGCAATCAGCCCCAGCATTTT

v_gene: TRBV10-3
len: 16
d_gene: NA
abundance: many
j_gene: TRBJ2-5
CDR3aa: CAISGQGLSHQETQYF
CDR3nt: TGTGCCATCAGTGGGCAGGGACTTAGCCACCAAGAGACCCAGTACTTC

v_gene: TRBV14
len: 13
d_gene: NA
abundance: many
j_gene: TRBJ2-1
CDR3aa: CASSQVSGPEQFF
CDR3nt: TGTGCCAGCAGCCAAGTAAGCGGTCCTGAGCAGTTCTTC